Listed below are T cell receptor beta chains from one sample, sequenced in a study of cytomegalovirus exposure and HLA in healthy donors. Only in-frame clones appear in the TCRdb table, and some are missing; sequencing was by immunoSEQ multiplex PCR. The profile shows approximately 59,000 clones, 80% to 95% of them singletons. The sample comprised PBMCs. The receptors derive from a man aged 18 to 29 in good health and CMV-seropositive. The CDR3 runs from the conserved cysteine through the conserved F or W. A D gene is named only where the DNA matches it firmly. The size of a clone is reported for some rows only, either as once, few or many, or as a class for expanded clones.

v_call	j_call	d_call	clone_size	cdr3_nt	cdr3_aa
TRBV2	TRBJ2-3	TRBD2	.	TGTGCCAGCAGTCCTAGCGGGGGCACAGATACGCAGTATTTT	CASSPSGGTDTQYF
TRBV19	TRBJ2-7	.	.	TGTGCCAGTAGCTCTAGGGGGTCCGAGCAGTACTTC	CASSSRGSEQYF
TRBV6-6	TRBJ1-3	.	.	TGTGCCAGCAGTTACTTCTCGAGCTCTGGAAACACCATATATTTT	CASSYFSSSGNTIYF
TRBV14	TRBJ2-1	TRBD2	.	TGTGCCAGCAGGACTAGCGGGAGGACCAATGAGCAGTTCTTC	CASRTSGRTNEQFF
TRBV7-7	TRBJ2-5	.	.	TGTGCTAGCAGCTTCTCCGGGGGGCGGGAGACCCAGTACTTC	CASSFSGGRETQYF
TRBV19	TRBJ1-5	.	.	TGTGCCAGTAGCCCCCCGGGGGAAGGAGGGCCCCAGCATTTT	CASSPPGEGGPQHF
TRBV4-1	TRBJ2-7	.	.	TGCGCCAGCAGCCAAGATTTTATAGGAGGGGCCTACGAGCAGTACTTC	CASSQDFIGGAYEQYF
TRBV6-4	TRBJ2-1	TRBD1	.	TGTGCCAGCAGTGTCTGGGATACAGGGGTGAATGAGCAGTTCTTC	CASSVWDTGVNEQFF
TRBV5-6	TRBJ1-2	.	.	TGTGCCAGCAGCGCGACGGGATATGGCTACACCTTC	CASSATGYGYTF
TRBV4-1	TRBJ2-4	TRBD1	.	TGCGCCAGCAGCCAAGCGACTGGACAGGGGGCGGAGGCCAAAAACATTCAGTACTTC	CASSQATGQGAEAKNIQYF
TRBV6-5	TRBJ2-2	.	.	TGTGCCAGCAGTTGGGGGGGCACGAACACCGGGGAGCTGTTTTTT	CASSWGGTNTGELFF
TRBV5-1	TRBJ2-2	.	.	TGCGCCAGCAGCTTGGATCCAGTGAACACCGGGGAGCTGTTTTTT	CASSLDPVNTGELFF
TRBV21-1	TRBJ2-5	.	.	TGTGCCAAACTTCGACAGGACCAAGAGACCCAGTACTTC	CAKLRQDQETQYF
TRBV9	TRBJ2-1	.	.	TGTGCCAGCAGCGTCAGGGGAGACAATGAGCAGTTCTTC	CASSVRGDNEQFF
TRBV7-6	TRBJ2-7	TRBD1	.	TGTGCCAGCAGCGGACAGGGTGACTCCTACGAGCAGTACTTC	CASSGQGDSYEQYF
TRBV18	TRBJ2-7	TRBD1	few	TGTGCCAGCTCACCAGTGCAACAGGGGTCCGACGAGCAGTACTTC	CASSPVQQGSDEQYF
TRBV2	TRBJ2-4	TRBD1	.	TGTGCCAGCGGCCTAGACAGGGTTCAAAACATTCAGTACTTC	CASGLDRVQNIQYF
TRBV2	TRBJ2-1	.	.	TGTGCCAGCAGCCTCCAGGGGGGCTCCTACAATGAGCAGTTCTTC	CASSLQGGSYNEQFF
TRBV7-9	TRBJ2-1	.	.	TGTGCCAGCAGCTTGGTGGGAGGTCTCGACAATGAGCAGTTCTTC	CASSLVGGLDNEQFF
TRBV13	TRBJ2-5	.	.	TGTGCCAGCAGCTCCCCGCGGTCGTTGGTCGATCGCGGATATCGGGAACCCGCTGAAGAGACCCAGTACTTC	CASSSPRSLVDRGYREPAEETQYF
TRBV5-4	TRBJ1-1	.	.	TGTGCCAGCAGCTTGGACAGCTACACTGAAGCTTTCTTT	CASSLDSYTEAFF
TRBV28	TRBJ2-2	.	.	TGTGCCAGCAGCGCTCCTATGATGAACACCGGGGAGCTGTTTTTT	CASSAPMMNTGELFF